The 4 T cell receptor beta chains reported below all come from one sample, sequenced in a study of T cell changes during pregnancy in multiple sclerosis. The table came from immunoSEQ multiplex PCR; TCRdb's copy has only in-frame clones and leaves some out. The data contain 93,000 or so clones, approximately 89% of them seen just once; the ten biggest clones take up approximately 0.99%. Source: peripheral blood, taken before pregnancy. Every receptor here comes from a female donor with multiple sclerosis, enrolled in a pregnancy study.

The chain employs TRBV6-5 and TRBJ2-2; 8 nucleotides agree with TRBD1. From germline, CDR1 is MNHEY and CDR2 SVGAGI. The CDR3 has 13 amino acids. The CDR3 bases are TGTGGGACAGGGATATGGAACACCGGGGAGCTGTTTTTT. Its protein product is CGTGIWNTGELFF.

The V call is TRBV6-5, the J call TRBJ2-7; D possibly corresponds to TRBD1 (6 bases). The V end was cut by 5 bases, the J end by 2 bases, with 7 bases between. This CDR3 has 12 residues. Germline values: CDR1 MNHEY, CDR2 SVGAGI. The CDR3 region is CASSGGPYEQYF. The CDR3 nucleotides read TGTGCCAGCAGTGGGGGCCCCTACGAGCAGTACTTC.

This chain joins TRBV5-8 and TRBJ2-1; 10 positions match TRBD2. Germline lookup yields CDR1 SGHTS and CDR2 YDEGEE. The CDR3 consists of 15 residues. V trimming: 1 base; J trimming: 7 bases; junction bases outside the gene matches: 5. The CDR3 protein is CASSLTSGNGNEQFF. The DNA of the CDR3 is TGTGCCAGCAGCTTGACTAGCGGGAATGGTAATGAGCAGTTCTTC.

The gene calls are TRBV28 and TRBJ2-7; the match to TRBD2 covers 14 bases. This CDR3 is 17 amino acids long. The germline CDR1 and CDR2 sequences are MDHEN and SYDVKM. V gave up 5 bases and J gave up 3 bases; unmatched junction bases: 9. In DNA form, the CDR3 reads TGTGCCAGCAGTCCCGGGACTAGCGGGAGCTGGGGCTACGAGCAGTACTTC. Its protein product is CASSPGTSGSWGYEQYF.